This T cell receptor (beta chain) was obtained from a study of spatial heterogeneity in lung cancer. As to time point: sample taken at primary tumor resection. Sequencing of whole RNA from tumor, nontumor lung or frozen PBMC involved no sorting. The donor group consisted of roughly 70 patients who had untreated, early-stage non-small cell lung cancer. TCRdb itself ran the 5' RACE reads through MiXCR, one entry per CDR3 protein. The sample has about 50,000 distinct CDR3 sequences; less than 8.5% are singletons. This clonotype was counted many times. The sample consisted of PBMCs, taken at surgery. The sequence derives from a female donor with early-stage non-small cell lung cancer.

CDR3 coding DNA: TGTGCCAGCAGTTTACTGGCAGGTTTGGGACAGGAGAATTCACCCCTCCACTTT. Translating gives CASSLLAGLGQENSPLHF. The chain uses TRBV12-3 or TRBV12-4 and TRBJ1-6, with TRBD1 identical over 8 bases. The CDR3 length is 18 residues. V was clipped by 2 bases and J by 7 bases; unmatched bases: 13.